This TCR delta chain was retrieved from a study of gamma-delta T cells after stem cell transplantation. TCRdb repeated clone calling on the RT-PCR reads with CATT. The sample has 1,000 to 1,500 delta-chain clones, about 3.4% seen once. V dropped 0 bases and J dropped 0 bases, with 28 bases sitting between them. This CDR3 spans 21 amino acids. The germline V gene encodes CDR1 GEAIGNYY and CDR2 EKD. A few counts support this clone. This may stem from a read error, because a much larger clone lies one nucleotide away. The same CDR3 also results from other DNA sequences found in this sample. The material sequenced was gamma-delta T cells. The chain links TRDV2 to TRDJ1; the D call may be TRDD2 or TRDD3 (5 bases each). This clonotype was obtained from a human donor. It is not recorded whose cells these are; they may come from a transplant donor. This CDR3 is CACDTGALLRATGGNTDKLIF. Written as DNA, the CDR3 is TGTGCCTGTGACACCGGGGCCCTACTTAGGGCAACCGGGGGCAACACCGATAAACTCATCTTT.